The 3 T cell receptor beta chains below were found in one sample sequenced in a study of blood T cell repertoires in COVID-19. Profiled with immunoSEQ multiplex PCR; TCRdb holds only in-frame clones, not every one. The table includes more than 150,000 clones, more than 75% detected once. The sequenced sample consisted of peripheral blood. The origin of the receptors is a man in his sixties with COVID-19, enrolled during active disease.

In its sample, this clone was seen a few times. The V gene is TRBV12-3 or TRBV12-4, the J gene TRBJ1-1; D not resolved. The CDR3 extends over 12 amino acids. Trimming pared 0 bases from V and 11 bases from J, leaving 10 bases between. The CDR3 reads CASSLALTEAFF. The CDR3 DNA sequence: TGTGCCAGCAGTTTAGCGCTAACGGAGGCTTTCTTT.

Details on this clone: Other DNA variants within this sample encode the same CDR3. The CDR3 loop is CASSLSLTGELFF. The CDR3, as DNA: TGTGCCAGCAGCTTAAGCTTAACTGGGGAGCTGTTTTTT. V and J are TRBV11-1 and TRBJ2-2, with D unresolved. This CDR3 contains 13 residues. In germline, CDR1 is SGHAT, CDR2 FQDESV (reference sequence). V dropped 2 bases and J dropped 8 bases, with 9 bases sitting between them. Full variable domain (outside the CDR3, taken from reference TRBV11-1 and TRBJ2-2): EAEVAQSPRYKITEKSQAVAFWCDPISGHATLYWYRQILGQGPELLVQFQDESVVDDSQLPKDRFSAERLKGVDSTLKIQPAELGDSAMYLCASSLSLTGELFFGEGSRLTVL.

The chain couples TRBV27 to TRBJ2-2; 9 bases are shared with TRBD1. J gave up 4 bases and V 2 bases, and 5 bases lay outside the gene matches. Germline V gene sequence: CDR1 MNHEY, CDR2 SMNVEV (reference sequence). This CDR3 spans 16 amino acids. The CDR3 region is CASSLIQGAGTGELFF. CDR3 nucleotides: TGTGCCAGCAGTTTAATACAGGGGGCGGGCACCGGGGAGCTGTTTTTT.